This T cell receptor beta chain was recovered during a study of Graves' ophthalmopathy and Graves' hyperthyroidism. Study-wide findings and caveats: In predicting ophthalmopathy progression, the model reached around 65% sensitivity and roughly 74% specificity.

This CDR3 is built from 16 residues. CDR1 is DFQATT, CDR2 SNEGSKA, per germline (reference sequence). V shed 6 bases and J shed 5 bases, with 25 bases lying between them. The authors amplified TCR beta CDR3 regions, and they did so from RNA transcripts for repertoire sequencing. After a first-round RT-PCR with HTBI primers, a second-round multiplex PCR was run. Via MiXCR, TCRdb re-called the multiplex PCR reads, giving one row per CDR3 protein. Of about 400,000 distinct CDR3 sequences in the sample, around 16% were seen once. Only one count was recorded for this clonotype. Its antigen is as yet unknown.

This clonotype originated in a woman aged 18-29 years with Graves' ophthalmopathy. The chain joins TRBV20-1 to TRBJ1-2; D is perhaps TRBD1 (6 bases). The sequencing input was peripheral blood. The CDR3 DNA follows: TGCAGTGCCACGACCCTGGGGAACAGGGATAGTTATGGCTACACCTTC. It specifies CSATTLGNRDSYGYTF.